The rows below give T cell receptor beta chains drawn from one sample of a study of a mutant IDH1 vaccine in newly diagnosed glioma. No antigens are known for them. Clones were read by immunoSEQ multiplex PCR, and TCRdb kept only the in-frame ones, dropping some. The data contain around 50,000 clones, about 87% of them seen just once; the ten biggest clones take up about 4.2%. The source was PBMCs, collected from a glioma patient whose treatment included an IDH1 peptide vaccine. Receptor source: a woman in her 40s with glioma. Each CDR3 is given with its conserved first and last residue. Each record gives: clone size, D gene, V gene, J gene, CDR3 DNA, CDR3 protein. The D gene is left open where the match is weak. The size field is filled for only some rows; it gives once, few, many or a size class.

.	.	TRBV30	TRBJ1-5	TGTGCCTGGAGTGTATCCGGGAAGGAGCCCCAGCATTTT	CAWSVSGKEPQHF
.	.	TRBV5-8	TRBJ2-3	TGTGCCAGCAGTCCCGACGGGGTTAGCACAGATACGCAGTATTTT	CASSPDGVSTDTQYF
once	.	TRBV5-4	TRBJ2-1	TGTGCCAGCACCCACCGGGGTAGTGAGCAGTTCTTC	CASTHRGSEQFF
.	TRBD2	TRBV2	TRBJ2-5	TGTGCCAGCCGCCGCCTACTAGCGGGAGGAGGGCAAGAGACCCAGTACTTC	CASRRLLAGGGQETQYF
.	.	TRBV30	TRBJ1-4	TGTGCCTGGAGTAGCGACGCGGGTGGAGAAAAACTGTTTTTT	CAWSSDAGGEKLFF
.	.	TRBV7-6	TRBJ2-3	TGTGCCAGCAGCCAAGGGGGAGGGCCCGCAGATACGCAGTATTTT	CASSQGGGPADTQYF
.	.	TRBV7-6	TRBJ2-5	TGTGCCAGCAGCTTAGTCAGGGGAACAGAGACCCAGTACTTC	CASSLVRGTETQYF
.	.	TRBV5-4	TRBJ1-1	TGTGCCAGCAGCTTGGCTGGGGGCTATACTGAAGCTTTCTTT	CASSLAGGYTEAFF
.	.	TRBV28	TRBJ2-2	TGTGCCAGCAGAGGAGTTGGGGAGCTGTTTTTT	CASRGVGELFF
few	TRBD2	TRBV4-1	TRBJ2-2	TGCGCCAGCAGCCAAGAAGGCCCCCTAGCGGGAGCTGGGGAGCTGTTTTTT	CASSQEGPLAGAGELFF
.	.	TRBV4-1	TRBJ1-6	TGCGCCAGCAGCCAAGAGATTGTTCGACCCCTCCACTTT	CASSQEIVRPLHF
.	.	TRBV6-1	TRBJ1-5	TGTGCCAGCAACAACAATAGACAGCCCAATCAGCCCCAGCATTTT	CASNNNRQPNQPQHF
.	TRBD2	TRBV28	TRBJ2-7	TGTGCCAGCAGTTTCGCGGGGGACTACGAGCAGTACTTC	CASSFAGDYEQYF
.	TRBD2	TRBV25-1	TRBJ2-1	TGTGCCAGCAGTGACCCCGCGGGGGGGCCCGACAATGAGCAGTTCTTC	CASSDPAGGPDNEQFF
.	.	TRBV30	TRBJ2-1	TGTGCCTGGAGTGTACAGGGACTGGGGATCAATGAGCAGTTCTTC	CAWSVQGLGINEQFF
.	TRBD1	TRBV29-1	TRBJ1-3	TGCAGCGTCCTTGGACAGGGAGTAAGAGACACCATATATTTT	CSVLGQGVRDTIYF
once	.	TRBV2	TRBJ2-7	TGTGCCAGCACCTGGACGGATTCCTACGAGCAGTACTTC	CASTWTDSYEQYF
.	TRBD1	TRBV13	TRBJ1-5	TGTGCCAGCAGCTTCCGACAGGGGAGCGGTCAGCCCCAGCATTTT	CASSFRQGSGQPQHF
.	.	TRBV6-6	TRBJ1-1	TGTGCCAGCAGTTTGCTCGACAGGAACACTGAAGCTTTCTTT	CASSLLDRNTEAFF
.	.	TRBV6-1	TRBJ2-2	TGTGCCAGCAGTGAAGGTTTGCCCGGGGAGCTGTTTTTT	CASSEGLPGELFF
.	.	TRBV6-5	TRBJ2-1	TGTGCCAGCAGAAGGGGGTTTGGAGACAATGAGCAGTTCTTC	CASRRGFGDNEQFF
.	TRBD1	TRBV7-9	TRBJ1-1	TGTGCCAGCAGCTTAGGCCCCAACAGGGGAGGTGAAGCTTTCTTT	CASSLGPNRGGEAFF
.	TRBD2	TRBV6-6	TRBJ2-3	TGTGCCAGCAGGCGGTCGATGGGGGGGGACACAGATACGCAGTATTTT	CASRRSMGGDTDTQYF
.	.	TRBV6-6	TRBJ1-2	TGTGCCAGCAGTCGTGAGGGTAACTATGGCTACACCTTC	CASSREGNYGYTF
.	.	TRBV5-4	TRBJ2-7	TGTGCCAGCTCCCCGAGCACTCCCTCCTACGAGCAGTACTTC	CASSPSTPSYEQYF
.	TRBD1	TRBV7-2	TRBJ2-2	TGTGCCAGCAGCTTTCGGGACAGAAACACCGGGGAGCTGTTTTTT	CASSFRDRNTGELFF
.	.	TRBV4-1	TRBJ1-4	TGCGCCAGCAGTCGTGGGACGGGCAATGAAAAACTGTTTTTT	CASSRGTGNEKLFF
.	.	TRBV6-4	TRBJ2-2	TGTGCCAGCAGTACCGTCGCGGCCGGGGAGCTGTTTTTT	CASSTVAAGELFF
few	.	TRBV19	TRBJ1-1	TGTGCCAGTAGTATCAGTCTGAACACTGAAGCTTTCTTT	CASSISLNTEAFF
.	.	TRBV18	TRBJ1-4	TGTGCCAGCTCACCCCAACCGGGAATTCTCCAAAAACTGTTTTTT	CASSPQPGILQKLFF
.	.	TRBV2	TRBJ2-3	TGTGCCAGCAGTGAAGCGCTTTTCATAGGTACGGGAGATACGCAGTATTTT	CASSEALFIGTGDTQYF
.	.	TRBV7-2	TRBJ1-1	TGTGCCAGCAGCTTAGATCGGGGAGGTAACACTGAAGCTTTCTTT	CASSLDRGGNTEAFF
.	.	TRBV12-5	TRBJ2-2	TGTGCTAGTGGTTACAACACCGGGGAGCTGTTTTTT	CASGYNTGELFF
.	TRBD1	TRBV4-2	TRBJ1-5	TGTGCCAGCAGCCAAGATCAGGGCTCAGGGGGCGGGCAGCCCCAGCATTTT	CASSQDQGSGGGQPQHF
.	TRBD1	TRBV23-1	TRBJ1-5	TGCGCCAGCAGTCAATTTGTCTTCAGGGGGACTCAGCCCCAGCATTTT	CASSQFVFRGTQPQHF
.	TRBD1	TRBV23-1	TRBJ1-5	TGCGCCAGCAGTCACCCCGGGACAGGGTTTGGTTATCAGCCCCAGCATTTT	CASSHPGTGFGYQPQHF
.	.	TRBV2	TRBJ2-2	TGTGCCAGCAAAGGGAGGGACAGGCGTAGTGTGGGGGAGCTGTTTTTT	CASKGRDRRSVGELFF
.	.	TRBV4-2	TRBJ2-5	TGTGCCAGCGGAGGTTATAGGGGGATGGAGACCCAGTACTTC	CASGGYRGMETQYF
.	TRBD1	TRBV2	TRBJ1-5	TGTGCCAGCAGTGTTGGACAGGGCAATCAGCCCCAGCATTTT	CASSVGQGNQPQHF
.	TRBD1	TRBV27	TRBJ2-7	TGTGCCAGCAGTTGGGGGGCAGGGGGCAGCTACGAGCAGTACTTC	CASSWGAGGSYEQYF
.	.	TRBV10-2	TRBJ2-1	TGCGCCAGCAGTGAGTCACTAGCCAGCACCTACAATGAGCAGTTCTTC	CASSESLASTYNEQFF
.	TRBD2	TRBV5-4	TRBJ2-1	TGTGCCAGCAGCTCTCCGGGACTAAACTACAATGAGCAGTTCTTC	CASSSPGLNYNEQFF
.	.	TRBV4-3	TRBJ1-6	TGCGCCAGCAGCTTCGGGAGCAATTCACCCCTCCACTTT	CASSFGSNSPLHF
once	.	TRBV20-1	TRBJ2-5	TGCAGTGCCGATAGGGGAGAGACCCAGTACTTC	CSADRGETQYF
.	.	TRBV4-1	TRBJ1-2	TGCGCCAGCAGCCTCGCGGACGGGCCTAATGGCTACACCTTC	CASSLADGPNGYTF
.	.	TRBV6-5	TRBJ1-1	TGTGCCAGCAGTTACTCACCTAGAAGCGGTGAAGCTTTCTTT	CASSYSPRSGEAFF
.	TRBD2	TRBV18	TRBJ2-1	TGTGCCAGCTCACCCGGGGTAGCGGGGCCTCACAATGAGCAGTTCTTC	CASSPGVAGPHNEQFF
.	.	TRBV12-5	TRBJ2-7	TGTGCTAGTGGTCGGGGGACGGGGCGCGACGAGCAGTACTTC	CASGRGTGRDEQYF
.	.	TRBV15	TRBJ2-5	TGTGCCACCAGCAGAGGGGCGGGGCGGGCAAAGACCCAGTACTTC	CATSRGAGRAKTQYF
.	.	TRBV6-1	TRBJ2-3	TGTGCCAGCCTCCAAGTGGGGGATACGCAGTATTTT	CASLQVGDTQYF
.	.	TRBV10-3	TRBJ1-5	TGTGCCATCAGTCACTCCTTAAATAGCAATCAGCCCCAGCATTTT	CAISHSLNSNQPQHF
.	TRBD1	TRBV30	TRBJ2-1	TGTGCCTGGAGTCCCGCCGGGACAGTTTTAAATGAGCAGTTCTTC	CAWSPAGTVLNEQFF
.	TRBD2	TRBV19	TRBJ2-3	TGTGCCAGTACCACTGCATGGAGCGGGGGTCCCGAACGACCAGATACGCAGTATTTT	CASTTAWSGGPERPDTQYF
.	.	TRBV7-9	TRBJ2-7	TGTGCCAGCAGCTCGGACGGGACAACCTACGAGCAGTACTTC	CASSSDGTTYEQYF
.	.	TRBV7-9	TRBJ1-1	TGTGCCAGCAGCCTGGAGCCGGGACAAGAAGCTTTCTTT	CASSLEPGQEAFF